This T cell receptor beta chain was identified in a study of CD8+ T cells in alopecia areata. As for the study in general: For the treated group, dosing was oral tofacitinib at 5 to 10 mg twice daily. Whole-study results and caveats: Scalp sample sequencing also detects resident alphabeta T cells of normal skin. Sharing of TCR sequences between patients (possibly for HLA-related reasons) was less clear than in mice.

V shed 2 bases and J 8 bases; nucleotides not matched to a gene: 9. Germline values: CDR1 GTSNPN, CDR2 SVGIG (reference sequence). The CDR3 is made up of 14 amino acids. Collection of lesional scalp punch biopsies and peripheral blood was performed in alopecia areata patients. The authors extracted RNA and reverse transcribed it into cDNA as the sequencing template. This table comes from immunoSEQ multiplex PCR, and its TCRdb copy is limited to in-frame clones, with some not included. The data hold roughly 250,000 clones, with around 67% observed a single time. Details on this clone: Its antigen is not known.

V usage is TRBV30 and J usage is TRBJ2-1; 7 bases are shared with TRBD1. The sequencing used CD4+ T cells sorted from blood, collected at week 0. The TCR comes from a human donor with alopecia areata. The CDR3 loop reads CAWSRGTVNDEQFF. As DNA, the CDR3 is TGTGCCTGGAGTAGAGGGACAGTGAACGATGAGCAGTTCTTC.